This T cell receptor (beta chain) was sequenced during a study of Tregs in tolerant kidney transplant recipients. Whole-study context: CD4+CD25+CD127- cells came from approximately three-day belatacept mixed lymphocyte reactions, some with approximately five-day graft donor restimulation. Antibodies separated recipient from donor cells. Overall study results and limits: No direct test of biological reproducibility was done here. The most relevant donor-specific Treg TCRbeta repertoire apparently came from expansion with activated donor B cells.

Concerning this clone: Its cognate antigen is unknown.

Measured with immunoSEQ multiplex PCR; TCRdb has only the in-frame clones, and not every one. The sample lists 30,000 to 35,000 clones, 82% seen once, with approximately 2.4% in the top ten. There are 18 residues in the CDR3. CDR1 is SQVTM and CDR2 is ANQGSEA in the germline V gene. V dropped 8 bases and J dropped 3; count of bases not matched to a gene: 20. The sequencing sample was made of Tregs from blood cultured with allogeneic cells. This TCR was sampled from a human donor in good health. The V and J genes are TRBV29-1 and TRBJ2-3; 10 positions agree with TRBD2. CDR3 loop: CSSGEGSGRSFETDTQYF. The DNA for the CDR3 is TGCAGCTCTGGGGAGGGTAGCGGGAGGTCTTTTGAAACAGATACGCAGTATTTT.